This T cell receptor beta chain was identified during a study of T cells in Graves' hyperthyroidism and ophthalmopathy. Of note for this clonotype: A much larger clone differs from this one at a single base, so this may be a read error.

Germline CDR1 is SGHTA and CDR2 is FQGNSA. The J segment lost 5 bases and the V segment lost 4 bases, leaving 7 bases of the junction unmatched. The CDR3 sequence is 14 residues long. Authors of the study amplified TCR beta CDR3 regions from RNA transcripts. A set of HTBI primers served as the primers for a first-round RT-PCR of the TCR CDR3. TCRdb used MiXCR to reprocess the multiplex PCR reads, holding one entry per CDR3 protein. This repertoire shows hundreds of thousands of distinct CDR3 sequences, over 35% found once; its top ten account for 8.9%. The receptor was derived from a man aged 18 to 30 with Graves' hyperthyroidism. The gene calls are TRBV7-2 and TRBJ2-7; the match to TRBD2 covers 8 bases. The sequenced sample was blood. The CDR3 DNA reads TGTGCCAGCAGCTGGGGACTAGGAGACAACGAGCAGTACTTC. Its protein is CASSWGLGDNEQYF.